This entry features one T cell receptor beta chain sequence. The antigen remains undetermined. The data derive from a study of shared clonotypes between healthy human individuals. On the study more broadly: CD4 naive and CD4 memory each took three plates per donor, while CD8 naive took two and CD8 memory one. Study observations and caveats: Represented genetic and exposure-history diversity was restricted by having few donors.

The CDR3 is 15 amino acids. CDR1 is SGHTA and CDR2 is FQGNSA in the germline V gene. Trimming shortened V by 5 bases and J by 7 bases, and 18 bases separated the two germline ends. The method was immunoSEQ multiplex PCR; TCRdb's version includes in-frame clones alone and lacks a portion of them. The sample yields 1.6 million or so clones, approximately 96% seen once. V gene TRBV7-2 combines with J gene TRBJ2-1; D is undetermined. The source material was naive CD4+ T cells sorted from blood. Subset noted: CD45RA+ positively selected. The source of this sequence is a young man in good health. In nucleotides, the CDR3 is TGTGCCAGCAGCAAAGAGGAGCCACCATGGAATGAGCAGTTCTTC. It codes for CASSKEEPPWNEQFF.